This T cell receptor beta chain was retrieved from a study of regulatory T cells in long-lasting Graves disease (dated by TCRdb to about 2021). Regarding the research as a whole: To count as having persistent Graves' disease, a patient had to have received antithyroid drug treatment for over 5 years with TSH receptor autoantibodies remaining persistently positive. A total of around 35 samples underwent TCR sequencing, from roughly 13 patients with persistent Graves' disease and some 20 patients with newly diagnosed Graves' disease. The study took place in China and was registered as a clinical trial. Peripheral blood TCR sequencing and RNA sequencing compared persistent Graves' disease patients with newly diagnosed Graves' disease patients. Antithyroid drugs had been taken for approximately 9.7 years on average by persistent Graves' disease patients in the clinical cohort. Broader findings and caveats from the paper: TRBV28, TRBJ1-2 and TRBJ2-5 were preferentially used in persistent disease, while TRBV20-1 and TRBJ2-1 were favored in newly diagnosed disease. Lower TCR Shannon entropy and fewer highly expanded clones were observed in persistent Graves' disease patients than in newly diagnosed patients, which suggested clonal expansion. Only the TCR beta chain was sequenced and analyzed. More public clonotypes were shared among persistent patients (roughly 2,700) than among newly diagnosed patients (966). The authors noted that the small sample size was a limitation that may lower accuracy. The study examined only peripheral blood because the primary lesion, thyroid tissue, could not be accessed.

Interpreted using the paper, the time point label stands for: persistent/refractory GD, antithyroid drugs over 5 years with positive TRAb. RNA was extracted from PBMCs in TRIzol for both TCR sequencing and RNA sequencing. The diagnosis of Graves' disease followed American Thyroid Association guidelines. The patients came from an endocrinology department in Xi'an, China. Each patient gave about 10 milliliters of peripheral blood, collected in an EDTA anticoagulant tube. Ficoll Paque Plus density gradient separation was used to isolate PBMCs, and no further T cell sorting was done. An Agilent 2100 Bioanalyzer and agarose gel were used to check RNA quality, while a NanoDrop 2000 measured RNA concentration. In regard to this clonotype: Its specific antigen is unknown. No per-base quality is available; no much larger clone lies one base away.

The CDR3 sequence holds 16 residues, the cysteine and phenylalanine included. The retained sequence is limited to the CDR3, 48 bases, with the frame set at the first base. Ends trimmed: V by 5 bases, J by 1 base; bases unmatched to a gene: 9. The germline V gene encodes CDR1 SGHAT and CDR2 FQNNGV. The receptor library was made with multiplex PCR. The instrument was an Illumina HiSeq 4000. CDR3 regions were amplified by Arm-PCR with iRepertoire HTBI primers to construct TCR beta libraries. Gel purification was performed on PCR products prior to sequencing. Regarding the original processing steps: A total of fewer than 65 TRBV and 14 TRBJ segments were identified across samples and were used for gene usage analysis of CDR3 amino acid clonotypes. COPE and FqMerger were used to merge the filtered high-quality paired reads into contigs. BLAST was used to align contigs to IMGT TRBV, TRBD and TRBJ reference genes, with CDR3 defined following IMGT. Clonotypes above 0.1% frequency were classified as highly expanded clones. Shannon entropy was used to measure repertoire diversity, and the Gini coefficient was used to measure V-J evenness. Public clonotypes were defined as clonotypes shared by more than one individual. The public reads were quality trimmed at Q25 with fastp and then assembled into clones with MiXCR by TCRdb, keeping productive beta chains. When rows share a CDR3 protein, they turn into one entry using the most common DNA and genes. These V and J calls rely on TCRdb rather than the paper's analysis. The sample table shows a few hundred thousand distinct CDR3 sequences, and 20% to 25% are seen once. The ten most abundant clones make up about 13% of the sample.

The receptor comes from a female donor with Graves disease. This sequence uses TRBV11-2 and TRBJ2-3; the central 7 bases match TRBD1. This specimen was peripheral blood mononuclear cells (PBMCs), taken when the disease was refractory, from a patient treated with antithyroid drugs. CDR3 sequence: CASSTRQGRGTDTQYF. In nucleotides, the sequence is TGTGCCAGCAGCACGAGACAGGGACGAGGCACAGATACGCAGTATTTT. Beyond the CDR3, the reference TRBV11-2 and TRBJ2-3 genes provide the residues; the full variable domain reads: EAGVAQSPRYKIIEKRQSVAFWCNPISGHATLYWYQQILGQGPKLLIQFQNNGVVDDSQLPKDRFSAERLKGVDSTLKIQPAKLEDSAVYLCASSTRQGRGTDTQYFGPGTRLTVL.